Shown below are 2 T cell receptor beta chains from a single sample sequenced in a study of shared clonotypes between healthy human individuals. Clones were read by immunoSEQ multiplex PCR, and TCRdb kept only the in-frame ones, dropping some. The data contain 2.3 million or so clones, approximately 95% of them seen just once; the ten biggest clones take up 0.39%. Sequencing input: naive CD4+ T cells from PBMCs. Subset meaning: CD45RA+ positively selected. The receptors were sampled from a man younger than 30 in good health. Some clones in this sample may be carry-over from other donors' samples.

The V gene is TRBV19, the J gene TRBJ2-3; 8 nucleotides match TRBD1. V lost 4 bases to trimming and J lost 1 base; unmatched junction nucleotides: 4. Germline-derived CDR1 and CDR2 are LNHDA and SQIVND (reference sequence). CDR3 length equals 15 residues. CDR3 sequence: CASSKPGQGTDTQYF. The CDR3 region has the DNA TGTGCCAGTAGTAAACCGGGACAGGGCACAGATACGCAGTATTTT.

The DNA of the CDR3 is TGTGCCAGCAGCGTAGCTGGGGGGCGCGTCGCTGAAGCTTTCTTT. Its protein is CASSVAGGRVAEAFF. V is TRBV9 and J is TRBJ1-1; the D gene is possibly TRBD1 (6 bases). This CDR3 spans 15 amino acids. The ends were cut back, 0 bases at V and 6 bases at J, with 15 bases in the middle. Germline V gives CDR1 SGDLS, CDR2 YYNGEE. Variable domain in full (rest from reference TRBV9 and TRBJ1-1): DSGVTQTPKHLITATGQRVTLRCSPRSGDLSVYWYQQSLDQGLQFLIQYYNGEERAKGNILERFSAQQFPDLHSELNLSSLELGDSALYFCASSVAGGRVAEAFFGQGTRLTVV.